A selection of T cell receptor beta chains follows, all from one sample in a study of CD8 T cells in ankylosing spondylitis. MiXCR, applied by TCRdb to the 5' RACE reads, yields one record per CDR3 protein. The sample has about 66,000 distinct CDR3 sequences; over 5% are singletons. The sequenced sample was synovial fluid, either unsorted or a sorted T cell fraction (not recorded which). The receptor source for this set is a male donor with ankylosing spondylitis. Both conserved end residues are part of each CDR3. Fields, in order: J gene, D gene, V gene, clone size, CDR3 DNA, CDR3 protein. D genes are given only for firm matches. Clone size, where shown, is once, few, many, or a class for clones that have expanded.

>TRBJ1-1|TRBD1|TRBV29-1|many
TGCAGCGTAGATTCCGGGACAGCTGATGAAGCTTTCTTT
CSVDSGTADEAFF
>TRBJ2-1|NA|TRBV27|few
TGTGCCAGCGCCTTAAGCTACAATGAGCAGTTCTTC
CASALSYNEQFF
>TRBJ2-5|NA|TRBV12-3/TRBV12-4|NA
TGTGCCAGCAGCCGTCCGAAAGAGACCCAGTACTTC
CASSRPKETQYF
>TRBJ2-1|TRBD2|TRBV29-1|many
TGCAGCGCCGGGACTAGCGGGAGGTATAGTGAGCAGTTCTTC
CSAGTSGRYSEQFF
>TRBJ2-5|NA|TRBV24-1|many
TGTGCCACCAGTCCGGGACACTCCTCCCAAGAGACCCAGTACTTC
CATSPGHSSQETQYF
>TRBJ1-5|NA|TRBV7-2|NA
TGTGCCAGCAGCTTAGTTGCCAGAGATAATCAGCCCCAGCATTTT
CASSLVARDNQPQHF
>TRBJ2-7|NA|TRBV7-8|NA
TGTGCCAGCAGCTTAGCCGAAGGAACCGCGGGAGAGCAGTACTTC
CASSLAEGTAGEQYF
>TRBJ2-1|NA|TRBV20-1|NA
TGCAGTGCTAGAGCACTGACAGGGCCGGGAGATTTC
CSARALTGPGDF
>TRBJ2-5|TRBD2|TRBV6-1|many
TGTGCCAGCAGCCCCGGGACTAGTTGGGCCCAAGAGACCCAGTACTTC
CASSPGTSWAQETQYF
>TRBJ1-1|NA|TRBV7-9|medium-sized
TGTGCCAGCAGAATGTTGGGAACTGAAGCTTTCTTT
CASRMLGTEAFF
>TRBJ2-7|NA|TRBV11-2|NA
TGTGCCAGCAGCCCCTCGGCGGCGTTCGGCGAGCAGTACTTC
CASSPSAAFGEQYF
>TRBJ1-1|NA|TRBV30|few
TGTGCCTGGGAAAGAGCAAACACTGAAGCTTTCTTT
CAWERANTEAFF
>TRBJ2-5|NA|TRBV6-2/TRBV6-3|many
TGTGCCAGCCGTGACACTCGTCAAGAGACCCAGTACTTC
CASRDTRQETQYF
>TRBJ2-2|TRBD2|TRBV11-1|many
TGTGCCAGCAGCGGTTACCGAAGGACTAGCGGGAGAGAGGGCACCGGGGAGCTGTTTTTT
CASSGYRRTSGREGTGELFF
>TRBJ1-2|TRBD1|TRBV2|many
TGTGCCAGCAGTGCTCGGGACAGGGGGTCTTTTGGCTACACCTTC
CASSARDRGSFGYTF
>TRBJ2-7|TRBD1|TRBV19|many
TGTGCCACCAGACAGGGAGAGGCCCCCTACGAGCAGTACTTC
CATRQGEAPYEQYF
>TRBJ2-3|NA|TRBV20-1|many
TGCAGTGCTAGAGTCGGACAGCCCCCAGATACGCAGTATTTT
CSARVGQPPDTQYF
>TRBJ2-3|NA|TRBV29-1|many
TGCAGCCATAAGGGGCTGAGCACAGATACGCAGTATTTT
CSHKGLSTDTQYF
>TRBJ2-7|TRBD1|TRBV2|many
TGTGCCAGCAGGGGGACAGGTGTCTACGAGCAGTACTTC
CASRGTGVYEQYF
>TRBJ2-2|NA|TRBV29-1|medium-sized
TGCAGCGTTAAGGCTGCGGGACAAAGAACCGGGGAGCTGTTTTTT
CSVKAAGQRTGELFF
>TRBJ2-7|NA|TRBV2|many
TGTGCCAGCAGTATCCACGAGCAGTACTTC
CASSIHEQYF
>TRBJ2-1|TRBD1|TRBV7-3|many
TGTGCCAGCAGCCCCACAGGGGGCGGTGGGGTAAATGAGCAGTTCTTC
CASSPTGGGGVNEQFF
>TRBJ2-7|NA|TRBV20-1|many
TGCAGTGCTAGAGCCACGGGGAGACTCTGGGAGCAGTACTTC
CSARATGRLWEQYF
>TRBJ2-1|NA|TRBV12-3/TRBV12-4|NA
TGTGCCAGCAGTTTACCGGCTAGACCGTACAATGAGCAGTTCTTC
CASSLPARPYNEQFF
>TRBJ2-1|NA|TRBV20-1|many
TGCAGTGCTAGGGGGAGGAAAGACAGATACAATGAGCAGTTCTTC
CSARGRKDRYNEQFF
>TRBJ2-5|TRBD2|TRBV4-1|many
TGCGCCAGCAGCCAAGTCTCCCTAGCGGGAGTTGAGACCCAGTACTTC
CASSQVSLAGVETQYF